A single TCR beta chain is shown here with its context. Patients got ipilimumab 1 mg/kg beginning 14 to 28 days post-transplant. Patients received nivolumab 3 mg/kg at weeks 1, 4, 7, 10, then fortnightly to week 26. Sequencing was performed with immunoSEQ multiplex PCR; in TCRdb, only in-frame clones are kept and a portion is missing. Of about 47,000 clones listed, 70% to 90% were seen once; the top ten hold roughly 1%. This sample stems from a study of ipilimumab plus nivolumab after autologous stem cell transplantation. Study-level information: Myeloma patients were high-risk transplant-naive or relapsed within 3 years of first autologous transplant.

Per germline, CDR1 MNHNS and CDR2 SASEGT. Trimming took 7 bases from V and 6 from J; bases not matched to a gene: 5. CDR3 size: 13 residues. This TCR was sampled from a male donor with multiple myeloma. This sequence joins TRBV6-1 and TRBJ1-2; 10 nucleotides align to TRBD1. Material: PBMCs, obtained in a trial of ipilimumab plus nivolumab as post-transplant consolidation. The CDR3 spells CASTRDRGNGYTF. The DNA for the CDR3 is TGTGCCAGCACCCGGGACAGGGGAAATGGCTACACCTTC.